Listed below are T cell receptor beta chains from one sample, sequenced in a study of CD8+CD57+ T cells in acquired aplastic anemia. TCRdb independently ran MiXCR on the reads; one entry per CDR3 protein. The data contain approximately 190,000 distinct CDR3 sequences, less than 60% of them singletons. Sequences were obtained from sorted CD4+, CD8+, or CD8+CD57+ T cells (not recorded which) from PBMCs. The receptors shown here come from a human donor with aplastic anemia. Each CDR3 is given with its conserved first and last residue. Fields, in order: V gene, J gene, D gene, clone size, CDR3 DNA, CDR3 protein. A D gene is named only where the DNA matches it firmly. Clone size is shown for a subset of rows, as once, few, many or a class of expanded clone.

>TRBV10-2|TRBJ1-1|TRBD1|NA
TGCGCCAGCAGGATAACAGGGGTTACCACTGAAGCTTTCTTT
CASRITGVTTEAFF
>TRBV6-4|TRBJ2-1|NA|many
TGTGCCTGCAGGCCCCCTGGCTCCTACAATGAGCAGTTCTTC
CACRPPGSYNEQFF
>TRBV15|TRBJ2-7|TRBD1|NA
TGTGCCACCAGCGCTAGGGACAGTTTAAGGTACGAGCAGTACTTC
CATSARDSLRYEQYF
>TRBV24-1|TRBJ2-1|NA|NA
TGTGCCACCAGTGAGGGTAAAAGAAATGGGCTGTTCTTC
CATSEGKRNGLFF
>TRBV2|TRBJ1-1|NA|many
TGTGCCAGCATAAAGGACACAATGAACACTGAAGCTTTCTTT
CASIKDTMNTEAFF
>TRBV19|TRBJ1-1|NA|once
TGTGCCAGTAGTATCCCCCCCCGCGGTCTCCCCACTGAAGCTTTCTTT
CASSIPPRGLPTEAFF
>TRBV9|TRBJ2-1|NA|once
TGTGCCAGCAGCGTAGAACTAGGAAATGGGCAGTTCTTC
CASSVELGNGQFF
>TRBV29-1|TRBJ2-7|TRBD2|many
TGCAGCGTGAGGACTAGCGGGAGCTACGAGCAGTACTTC
CSVRTSGSYEQYF
>TRBV7-3|TRBJ2-6|TRBD1|NA
TGTGCCAGTACCACAGGGGGCAGTGGGGCCAACGTCCTGACTTTC
CASTTGGSGANVLTF
>TRBV11-2|TRBJ1-1|NA|many
TGTGCCAGCAGCTTAGTGAACCGGGTGACTGAAGCTTTCTTT
CASSLVNRVTEAFF
>TRBV20-1|TRBJ2-7|NA|NA
TGCAGTGCTAGTGGGACTGCGACCTACGAGCAGTACTTC
CSASGTATYEQYF
>TRBV30|TRBJ2-5|TRBD1|few
TGTGCCTGGAGTTGGGACAGGGGGCTGGAGACCCAGTACTTC
CAWSWDRGLETQYF
>TRBV15|TRBJ2-7|NA|NA
TGTGCCACCAGCAGAGGGCTAGCCTACGAGCAGTACTTC
CATSRGLAYEQYF